This is a list of T cell receptor beta chains from one sample in a study of shared clonotypes between healthy human individuals. Assay used: immunoSEQ multiplex PCR; TCRdb lists only in-frame clones, some missing. This table holds around 620,000 clones, approximately 96% found once. Sequenced sample: naive CD8+ T cells sorted from blood. The receptors shown here come from a woman aged 30 to 39 in good health. CDR3s include the opening cysteine and the closing phenylalanine or tryptophan. The D gene is left open where the match is weak. Only some rows state a clone size, as once, few, many or a class for expanded clones.

V gene	J gene	clone size	D gene	CDR3 protein	CDR3 DNA
TRBV27	TRBJ2-1	-	TRBD2	CASSLAGAPYNEQFF	TGTGCCAGCAGTTTAGCGGGAGCCCCATACAATGAGCAGTTCTTC
TRBV6-6	TRBJ2-7	-	TRBD2	CASRDPGLASYEQYF	TGTGCCAGCAGAGATCCGGGACTAGCCTCCTACGAGCAGTACTTC
TRBV5-6	TRBJ2-7	once	-	CASSLATGHYEQYF	TGTGCCAGCAGCTTGGCCACGGGACACTACGAGCAGTACTTC
TRBV29-1	TRBJ2-7	-	-	CSAATERYEQYF	TGCAGCGCCGCGACCGAGCGCTACGAGCAGTACTTC
TRBV19	TRBJ1-4	-	-	CASTPFFGTRDEKLFF	TGTGCCAGTACCCCTTTTTTTGGGACAAGGGATGAAAAACTGTTTTTT
TRBV6-5	TRBJ2-7	-	TRBD2	CASKRLAGVSEQYF	TGTGCCAGCAAAAGACTAGCGGGAGTCTCCGAGCAGTACTTC
TRBV11-3	TRBJ2-7	-	TRBD1	CASSLDQGAEQYF	TGTGCCAGCAGCTTAGATCAGGGGGCCGAGCAGTACTTC
TRBV2	TRBJ2-7	-	TRBD2	CATLSGRATEQYF	TGTGCCACCCTTAGCGGGAGGGCCACCGAGCAGTACTTC
TRBV5-1	TRBJ2-7	-	-	CASSLARPTGEQYF	TGCGCCAGCAGCTTAGCGCGACCTACGGGCGAGCAGTACTTC
TRBV4-1	TRBJ2-3	-	-	CASSPASGADTQYF	TGCGCCAGCAGCCCCGCCTCTGGGGCAGATACGCAGTATTTT
TRBV28	TRBJ2-5	-	-	CASSLNFGSQETQYF	TGTGCCAGCAGTTTAAATTTCGGCAGCCAAGAGACCCAGTACTTC
TRBV28	TRBJ1-2	-	TRBD1	CASRPGQGGGYTF	TGTGCCAGCAGACCGGGACAGGGAGGTGGCTACACCTTC
TRBV16	TRBJ2-7	once	-	CASSQGLVYEQYF	TGTGCCAGCAGCCAAGGTTTGGTCTACGAGCAGTACTTC
TRBV7-9	TRBJ1-1	-	-	CASSLGMGRNTEAFF	TGTGCCAGCAGCTTAGGCATGGGAAGGAACACTGAAGCTTTCTTT
TRBV7-9	TRBJ1-1	few	-	CASSMGGEAFF	TGTGCCAGCAGCATGGGGGGTGAAGCTTTCTTT
TRBV10-2	TRBJ2-7	once	-	CASSDLAHGGSYEQYF	TGCGCCAGCAGTGATTTGGCCCACGGGGGCTCCTACGAGCAGTACTTC
TRBV7-2	TRBJ2-5	-	-	CASSLYREQETQYF	TGTGCCAGCAGCTTATACAGGGAACAAGAGACCCAGTACTTC
TRBV30	TRBJ2-7	-	-	CAWSVGFSGDEQYF	TGTGCCTGGAGTGTAGGTTTTAGCGGCGACGAGCAGTACTTC
TRBV11-2	TRBJ2-7	-	-	CASSLGSREQYF	TGTGCCAGCAGCTTAGGGTCTCGGGAGCAGTACTTC
TRBV2	TRBJ2-3	-	-	CASRGTLDGGDTDTQYF	TGTGCCAGCAGGGGTACCCTAGACGGGGGAGACACAGATACGCAGTATTTT
TRBV28	TRBJ2-1	-	TRBD1	CASSFIVTGGSYNEQFF	TGTGCCAGCAGTTTTATAGTCACAGGGGGCTCCTACAATGAGCAGTTCTTC
TRBV4-1	TRBJ2-7	once	-	CASSLKPGLAEQYF	TGCGCCAGCAGCCTAAAACCAGGACTGGCCGAGCAGTACTTC
TRBV28	TRBJ2-3	few	-	CASSLGLAGDLSDTQYF	TGTGCCAGCAGTTTGGGCCTAGCAGGGGATCTCTCAGATACGCAGTATTTT
TRBV6-1	TRBJ2-7	-	TRBD2	CASSAGLAGESYEQYF	TGTGCCAGCAGTGCTGGACTAGCGGGAGAATCCTACGAGCAGTACTTC
TRBV11-2	TRBJ2-7	-	-	CASSPLSGESSYEQYF	TGTGCCAGCAGCCCATTGTCCGGCGAAAGCTCCTACGAGCAGTACTTC
TRBV30	TRBJ2-2	-	-	CAWSSSPGRLPRGNTGELFF	TGTGCCTGGAGTTCCTCTCCGGGACGACTACCTCGCGGAAACACCGGGGAGCTGTTTTTT
TRBV10-1	TRBJ2-1	-	-	CASSEGGRVYEQFF	TGCGCCAGCAGTGAGGGAGGCCGAGTATATGAGCAGTTCTTC
TRBV5-4	TRBJ2-7	once	TRBD2	CASSSGTSGSYEQYF	TGTGCCAGCAGCTCCGGGACTAGCGGGAGCTACGAGCAGTACTTC
TRBV9	TRBJ2-5	-	TRBD2	CASSVDGGSIETQYF	TGTGCCAGCAGCGTAGACGGCGGGAGCATAGAGACCCAGTACTTC
TRBV6-5	TRBJ2-7	once	TRBD1	CASSPPGRGLYEQYF	TGTGCCAGCAGTCCCCCCGGCAGGGGGCTCTACGAGCAGTACTTC
TRBV6-5	TRBJ2-7	-	-	CASRSGTRTLEQYF	TGTGCCAGCAGATCCGGGACCAGAACCCTCGAGCAGTACTTC
TRBV7-9	TRBJ2-7	-	TRBD1	CASSTGTGPYEQYF	TGTGCCAGCAGCACCGGGACAGGGCCCTACGAGCAGTACTTC
TRBV6-6	TRBJ2-5	once	TRBD1	CASSYTAGGETQYF	TGTGCCAGCAGTTATACGGCAGGGGGAGAGACCCAGTACTTC
TRBV5-1	TRBJ2-7	once	-	CASSVDYSYEQYF	TGCGCCAGCAGTGTTGACTATTCCTACGAGCAGTACTTC
TRBV9	TRBJ1-1	-	-	CASSVGREEYTEAFF	TGTGCCAGCAGCGTTGGACGGGAAGAGTACACTGAAGCTTTCTTT
TRBV7-9	TRBJ2-7	-	-	CASSSTGTYQSYEQYF	TGTGCCAGCAGCTCCACCGGGACGTACCAATCCTACGAGCAGTACTTC
TRBV7-9	TRBJ1-1	-	-	CASSLQSSEDEAFF	TGTGCCAGCAGCCTACAATCCTCGGAGGATGAAGCTTTCTTT
TRBV11-2	TRBJ1-1	-	-	CASSPDLNTEAFF	TGTGCCAGCAGCCCGGACCTTAACACTGAAGCTTTCTTT
TRBV6-1	TRBJ1-2	-	TRBD1	CASSEGRGHGYTF	TGTGCCAGCAGTGAAGGGAGGGGGCACGGCTACACCTTC
TRBV29-1	TRBJ2-7	-	-	CSVAWGSYEQYF	TGCAGCGTTGCCTGGGGATCCTACGAGCAGTACTTC
TRBV10-3	TRBJ1-1	few	-	CAIRKQGNTEAFF	TGTGCCATCAGAAAACAGGGGAACACTGAAGCTTTCTTT
TRBV27	TRBJ2-7	few	-	CASRPGTAYEQYF	TGTGCCAGCAGGCCCGGGACGGCCTACGAGCAGTACTTC
TRBV5-4	TRBJ2-7	once	-	CASSLGGSEQYF	TGTGCCAGCAGCTTGGGGGGGTCCGAGCAGTACTTC